These 23 T cell receptor beta chains share one sample of origin, sequenced in a study of blood T cells in healthy people across ages. It was with a sample-barcoded 5' primer and a J-beta primer mix that a second PCR of about 6 to 12 cycles was run. Each CDR3 protein gets one entry after TCRdb re-called the 5' RACE reads with MiXCR. The data contain about 1.7 million distinct CDR3 sequences, under 30% of them seen just once; the ten biggest clones take up less than 9.5%. Sequenced material: blood. All receptors come from a woman in her twenties or thirties in good health.

This clonotype came up many times. The rearrangement links TRBV15 to TRBJ2-7, with no clear D. In germline, CDR1 is LNHNV, CDR2 YYDKDF (reference sequence). There are 12 residues in the CDR3. V was clipped by 0 bases and J by 4 bases, with 4 bases between them. In DNA form, the CDR3 reads TGTGCCACCAGCAGAGATCCATACGAGCAGTACTTC. This sequence encodes CATSRDPYEQYF.

This clonotype came up many times. Relative to the germline gene, one junction end is altered; a read error may explain this. The chain combines TRBV5-1 with TRBJ2-1; no reliable D call. The CDR3 length is 13 residues. CDR1 and CDR2 from the germline V gene are SGHRS and YFSETQ. CDR3 amino acids: CASTLAPNNEQFF. CDR3 DNA: TGCGCCAGCACCTTGGCTCCGAACAATGAGCAGTTCTTC.

This chain connects TRBV5-4 to TRBJ2-3, with D unclear. The germline V gene has CDR1 SGHNT and CDR2 YYREEE (reference sequence). V dropped 7 bases and J dropped 0 bases, with 21 bases sitting between them. The CDR3 runs to 17 residues. The CDR3 DNA follows: TGTGCCAGCGTCTCTGGAGAACCGTCCTTTAGCACAGATACGCAGTATTTT. It codes for CASVSGEPSFSTDTQYF.

This clonotype was detected a few times. The chain combines TRBV11-2 with TRBJ1-5, with D maybe TRBD1 (6 bases). V was pared by 1 base and J by 3 bases, with 16 bases between. Germline CDR1 is SGHAT and CDR2 is FQNNGV. This CDR3 is built from 17 residues. The CDR3 protein is CASSLGRRDRINQPQHF. The CDR3, as DNA: TGTGCCAGCAGCTTAGGGAGGAGAGACAGGATCAATCAGCCCCAGCATTTT.

This clonotype has ten or more counts. The V and J genes are TRBV5-1 and TRBJ2-3; 7 nucleotides align to TRBD1. The CDR3 loop spans 13 amino acids. The germline CDR1 and CDR2 sequences are SGHRS and YFSETQ. With 5 bases clipped from V and 1 base from J, the junction kept 1 base outside the gene matches. CDR3 coding DNA: TGCGCCAGCAGGACAGGGCGCACAGATACGCAGTATTTT. Protein sequence: CASRTGRTDTQYF.

This clonotype was recorded once. This clone may be a read error of a much larger clone one base away. The chain employs TRBV20-1 and TRBJ2-7; TRBD2 matches 9 bases. The CDR3 spans 14 residues. CDR1 is DFQATT and CDR2 is SNEGSKA in the germline V gene (reference sequence). DNA for the CDR3: TGCAGTGCTGTAGAGGCGGGAGGGTCCTACGGGCAGTACTTC. Translating it yields CSAVEAGGSYGQYF.

This clonotype has more than one count but fewer than ten. The junction differs from germline at one of its ends, possibly a read error. The rearrangement links TRBV5-1 to TRBJ2-2; TRBD2 matches 7 bases. CDR1 is SGHRS, CDR2 YFSETQ, per germline. The CDR3 loop spans 14 amino acids. The CDR3 DNA reads as TGCGTCAGCAGCCTGGGGGGGTCCCCCGGGGAGCTGTTTTTT. Its translation is CVSSLGGSPGELFF.

This chain links TRBV20-1 with TRBJ2-3; a weak D match, TRBD2 (5 bases). The V gene's germline CDR1 is DFQATT and CDR2 SNEGSKA (reference sequence). This CDR3 spans 15 amino acids. The V end was cut by 6 bases, the J end by 4 bases, with 20 bases between. The DNA for the CDR3 is TGCAGTGCAGACTTCTCCCGGGAAGGAGCAGATACGCAGTATTTT. Translating gives CSADFSREGADTQYF.

The rearrangement uses TRBV6-4 and TRBJ1-5, with D possibly TRBD1 on 5 matching bases. Germline V gene data show CDR1 as MRHNA and CDR2 as SNTAGT. V lost 6 bases to trimming and J lost 0 bases, with 12 bases between them. CDR3 length: 15 residues. DNA of the CDR3: TGTGCCAGCAGCCGGGACGGAGGTAGCAATCAGCCCCAGCATTTT. Amino acid sequence: CASSRDGGSNQPQHF.

The genes are TRBV28 and TRBJ2-7; D tentatively reads TRBD1 or TRBD2 (5 bases each). The germline V gene encodes CDR1 MDHEN and CDR2 SYDVKM. Trimming left V 2 bases short and J 3 bases short, with 8 bases between. The CDR3 sequence is 13 residues long. CDR3 nucleotide sequence: TGTGCCAGCAGTTTAAGGGACGACTACGAGCAGTACTTC. It yields the protein CASSLRDDYEQYF.

The V and J genes are TRBV5-1 and TRBJ2-6; D possibly corresponds to TRBD2 (6 bases). The CDR3 is 16 amino acids. The V gene lost 4 bases and the J gene lost 0 bases, with 11 bases spanning the gap. CDR1 and CDR2 (germline): SGHRS, YFSETQ. The CDR3 bases are TGCGCCAGCAGCCGGGCGGACTACTCTGGGGCCAACGTCCTGACTTTC. Translating it yields CASSRADYSGANVLTF.

The table lists this clonotype with many counts. The rearrangement uses TRBV12-3 or TRBV12-4 and TRBJ2-1, with TRBD2 identical over 7 bases. V trimming: 4 bases; J trimming: 13 bases; junction bases outside the gene matches: 13. The CDR3 covers 14 residues. The CDR3: CASSSGLVSFEQFF. In nucleotides, the CDR3 is TGTGCCAGCAGTTCAGGACTAGTGTCTTTTGAACAGTTCTTC.

The CDR3 reads CASTSGTGYSPLHF. CDR3 DNA: TGTGCCAGCACCTCCGGGACAGGGTATTCACCCCTCCACTTT. V is TRBV6-5 and J is TRBJ1-6; 9 bases fit TRBD1. Unmatched junction bases numbered 6, after V lost 7 bases and J lost 8 bases. CDR3 length: 14 residues. Looked up from germline, CDR1 is MNHEY and CDR2 is SVGAGI.

At least ten counts were recorded for this clonotype. This chain uses TRBV5-1 with TRBJ1-2, with 7 nucleotides matching TRBD1. Germline V gives CDR1 SGHRS, CDR2 YFSETQ. V lost 6 bases and J lost 3; bases outside the gene matches: 11. The CDR3 has 15 amino acids. CDR3 protein: CASTFDRAHDYGYTF. CDR3 in DNA: TGCGCCAGCACCTTTGACAGGGCGCACGACTATGGCTACACCTTC.

This clonotype was recorded a few times. The gene calls are TRBV5-1 and TRBJ2-1, with D perhaps matching TRBD1 (5 bases). CDR1 and CDR2 (germline): SGHRS, YFSETQ. The CDR3 consists of 14 residues. V was cut by 2 bases and J by 5 bases, with 11 bases left in between. In DNA form, the CDR3 reads TGCGCCAGCAGCTTACAGGACGGAAACAATGAGCAGTTCTTC. This translates into CASSLQDGNNEQFF.

The chain couples TRBV24-1 to TRBJ2-5, with D possibly called TRBD1 or TRBD2 (5 bases each). Germline loops: CDR1 KGHDR, CDR2 SFDVKD. V was pared by 5 bases and J by 11 bases, with 23 bases between. The CDR3 has 15 amino acids. The CDR3 loop is CATSGAGTGFNEQYF. CDR3 DNA: TGTGCCACCAGTGGGGCCGGGACGGGTTTCAATGAGCAGTACTTC.

This clonotype has more than one count but fewer than ten. The gene calls are TRBV18 and TRBJ2-3; TRBD2 is a possible D gene (6 bases). Germline V CDR1 and CDR2: KGHSH, LQKENI. The V end lost 3 bases, the J end lost 4 bases, and 17 bases lay between the germline ends. The CDR3 is 16 amino acids. CDR3 sequence reads: CASSPFTSSEADTQYF. As DNA, the CDR3 is TGTGCCAGCTCACCTTTCACTAGCAGTGAAGCAGATACGCAGTATTTT.

This clonotype has just a few counts. Likely a read error: the CDR3 ends without its conserved phenylalanine or tryptophan. The CDR3 protein is CASSPRYNEQFL. The CDR3 DNA follows: TGTGCCAGCAGTCCCCGTTACAATGAGCAGTTCTTA. The chain uses TRBV28 and TRBJ2-1; D unresolved. The CDR3 runs 12 residues. Germline CDR1 MDHEN, CDR2 SYDVKM. Trimming took off 5 bases at V and 4 bases at J, with 6 bases between the two ends.

This clonotype turned up a few times. The V call is TRBV12-3 or TRBV12-4, the J call TRBJ1-4; tentative D call: TRBD1 (5 bases). The CDR3 is 16 residues long. Trimming stripped 1 base from V and 7 bases from J, with 16 bases between. CDR3: CASSLETRGNREKLFF. As DNA, the CDR3 is TGTGCCAGCAGTTTAGAGACGAGGGGCAATCGTGAAAAACTGTTTTTT.

This chain connects TRBV12-3 or TRBV12-4 to TRBJ1-5; 7 bases fit TRBD1. V was pared by 6 bases and J by 5 bases, with 7 bases of the junction left unmatched. The CDR3 consists of 14 residues. CDR3 sequence (DNA): TGTGCCAGCAGCCCGGGACAGAGGTATCAGCCCCAGCATTTT. Amino acid sequence: CASSPGQRYQPQHF.

The chain joins TRBV20-1 to TRBJ2-7; 7 nucleotides match TRBD2. CDR1 is DFQATT, CDR2 SNEGSKA, per germline (reference sequence). V was clipped by 3 bases and J by 0 bases; unmatched bases: 5. This CDR3 region has 14 residues. The CDR3 sequence: CSARWRGSSYEQYF. In DNA, the CDR3 is TGCAGTGCTAGGTGGCGGGGGAGCTCCTACGAGCAGTACTTC.

The rearrangement joins TRBV12-3 or TRBV12-4 to TRBJ1-5, with no clear D. The CDR3 runs to 16 residues. V gave up 3 bases and J gave up 2 bases, with 14 bases separating them. DNA for the CDR3: TGTGCCAGCAGTTTCGGACCAGGCGGCGGCAATCAGCCCCAGCATTTT. It specifies CASSFGPGGGNQPQHF.

This clonotype was seen repeatedly, ten times or more. The chain joins TRBV24-1 to TRBJ2-4; tentatively, D is TRBD2 (6 bases). This CDR3 spans 16 amino acids. V was trimmed by 7 bases and J by 3 bases, leaving 18 bases between them. Germline V lookup: CDR1 KGHDR, CDR2 SFDVKD. This chain's CDR3 is CATRIKREEGKNIQYF. CDR3 DNA sequence: TGTGCCACCAGGATCAAACGTGAGGAGGGCAAAAACATTCAGTACTTC.